This T cell receptor (beta chain) came from a study of shared clonotypes between healthy human individuals. Points from the study as a whole: Naive subsets typically showed greater estimated richness than memory subsets.

This clone was found once. What it binds is not known. CD45RA-negative memory and CD45RA+ naive subsets were split from the CD4+ cells. Libraries were prepared by immunoSEQ multiplex PCR; TCRdb keeps only in-frame clonotypes and omits some of them. This table has approximately 1,500,000 clones, 96% appearing once. The germline CDR1 and CDR2 sequences are DFQATT and SNEGSKA (reference sequence). The V and J ends lost 3 bases and 7 bases respectively, with 6 bases between them. There are 10 residues in the CDR3. This sequence joins TRBV20-1 and TRBJ2-5; no reliable D call. The sample taken for sequencing was naive CD4+ T cells sorted from blood. Specified subset: CD45RA+ positively selected. The TCR was taken from a man aged 25 to 40 in good health. CDR3: CSASQMTQYF. The CDR3 DNA sequence: TGCAGTGCTAGCCAAATGACCCAGTACTTC.